This T cell receptor beta chain originates from a study of identical twins. Only a few counts were recorded for this clonotype. The CDR3 covers 12 residues. Per the germline V gene, CDR1 is LGHDT and CDR2 is YNNKEL (reference sequence). V was shortened by 4 bases and J by 6 bases, with 10 bases between the two germline ends. TCRdb reanalysed the 5' RACE reads using MiXCR and keeps one entry per CDR3 protein. The sample lists 450,000 or so distinct CDR3 sequences, 11% to 15% occurring once. Separately, the same data were catalogued under a study of yellow fever vaccine responses in identical twins.

This chain joins TRBV3-1 and TRBJ2-7, with D tentatively TRBD1 (6 bases). This clonotype was sampled from a woman under 30 in good health. The sample taken for sequencing was CD4+ T cells sorted from blood. The CDR3 DNA sequence: TGTGCCAGCAGCCGGTCAGGGGTCGAGCAGTACTTC. Its protein product is CASSRSGVEQYF.